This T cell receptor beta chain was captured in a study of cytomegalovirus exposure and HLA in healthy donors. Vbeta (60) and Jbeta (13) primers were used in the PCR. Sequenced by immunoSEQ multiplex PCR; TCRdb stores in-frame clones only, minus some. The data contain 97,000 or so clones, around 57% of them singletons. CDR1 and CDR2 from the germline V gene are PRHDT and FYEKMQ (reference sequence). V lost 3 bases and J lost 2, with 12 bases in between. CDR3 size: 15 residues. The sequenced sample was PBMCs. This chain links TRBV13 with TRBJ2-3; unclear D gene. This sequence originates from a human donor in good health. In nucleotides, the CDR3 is TGTGCCAGCAGCTTTATGGGCATCTTCACAGATACGCAGTATTTT. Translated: CASSFMGIFTDTQYF.